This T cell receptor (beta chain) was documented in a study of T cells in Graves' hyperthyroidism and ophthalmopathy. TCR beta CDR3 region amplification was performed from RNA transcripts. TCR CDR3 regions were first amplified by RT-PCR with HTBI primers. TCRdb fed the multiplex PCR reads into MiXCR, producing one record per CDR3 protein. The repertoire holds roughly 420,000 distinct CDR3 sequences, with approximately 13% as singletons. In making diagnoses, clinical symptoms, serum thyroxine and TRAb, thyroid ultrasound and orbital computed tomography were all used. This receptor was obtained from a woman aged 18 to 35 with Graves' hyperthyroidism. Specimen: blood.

The CDR3 nucleotides read TGTGCCAGCAGCGTCGGGCGAGGATTATATGGCTACACCTTC. This sequence encodes CASSVGRGLYGYTF. This chain uses TRBV9 with TRBJ1-2; D is uncertain. Trimming took 2 bases from V and 5 from J, leaving 13 bases between them. The CDR3 totals 14 residues. Per germline, CDR1 SGDLS and CDR2 YYNGEE.